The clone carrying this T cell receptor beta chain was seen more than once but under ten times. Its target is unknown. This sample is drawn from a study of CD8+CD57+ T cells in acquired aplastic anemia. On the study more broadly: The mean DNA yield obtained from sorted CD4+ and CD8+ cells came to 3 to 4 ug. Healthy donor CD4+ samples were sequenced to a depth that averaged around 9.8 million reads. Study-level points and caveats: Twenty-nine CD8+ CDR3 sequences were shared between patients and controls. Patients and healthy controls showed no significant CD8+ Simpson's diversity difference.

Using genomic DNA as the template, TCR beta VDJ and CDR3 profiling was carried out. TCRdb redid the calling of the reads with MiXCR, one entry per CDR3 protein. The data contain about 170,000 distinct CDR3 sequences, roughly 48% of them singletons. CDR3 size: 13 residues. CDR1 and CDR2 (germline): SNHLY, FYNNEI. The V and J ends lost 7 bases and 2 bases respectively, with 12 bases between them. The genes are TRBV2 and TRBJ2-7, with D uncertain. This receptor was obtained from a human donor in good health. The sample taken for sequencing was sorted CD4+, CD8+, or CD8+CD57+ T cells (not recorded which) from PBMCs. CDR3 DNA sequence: TGTGCCAGCACGGGTTTGGCCACCTACGAGCAGTACTTC. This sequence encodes CASTGLATYEQYF.